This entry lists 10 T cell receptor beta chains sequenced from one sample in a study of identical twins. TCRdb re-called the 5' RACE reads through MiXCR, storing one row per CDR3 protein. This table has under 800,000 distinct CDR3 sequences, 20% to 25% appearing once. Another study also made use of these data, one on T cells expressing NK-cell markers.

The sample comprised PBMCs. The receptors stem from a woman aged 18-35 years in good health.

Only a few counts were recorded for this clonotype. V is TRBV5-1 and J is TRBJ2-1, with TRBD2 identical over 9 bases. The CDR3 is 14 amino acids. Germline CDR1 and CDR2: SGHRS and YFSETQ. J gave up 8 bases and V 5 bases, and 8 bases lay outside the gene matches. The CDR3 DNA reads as TGCGCCAGCAGATTAGCGGGAGAGGGCGATGAGCAGTTCTTC. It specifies CASRLAGEGDEQFF. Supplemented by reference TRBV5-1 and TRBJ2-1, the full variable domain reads KAGVTQTPRYLIKTRGQQVTLSCSPISGHRSVSWYQQTPGQGLQFLFEYFSETQRNKGNFPGRFSGRQFSNSRSEMNVSTLELGDSALYLCASRLAGEGDEQFFGPGTRLTVL.

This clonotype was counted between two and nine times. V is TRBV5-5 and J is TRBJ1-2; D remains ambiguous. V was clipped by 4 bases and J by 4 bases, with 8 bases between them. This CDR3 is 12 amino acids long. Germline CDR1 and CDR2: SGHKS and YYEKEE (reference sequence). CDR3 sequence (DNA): TGTGCCAGCAGCCCCCCCTCCTATGGCTACACCTTC. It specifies CASSPPSYGYTF.

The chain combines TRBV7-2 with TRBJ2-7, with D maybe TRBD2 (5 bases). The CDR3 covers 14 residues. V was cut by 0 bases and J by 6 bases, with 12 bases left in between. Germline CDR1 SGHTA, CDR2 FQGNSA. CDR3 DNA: TGTGCCAGCAGCTTAGCGGGAGAAGGGCGCGAGCAGTACTTC. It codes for CASSLAGEGREQYF.

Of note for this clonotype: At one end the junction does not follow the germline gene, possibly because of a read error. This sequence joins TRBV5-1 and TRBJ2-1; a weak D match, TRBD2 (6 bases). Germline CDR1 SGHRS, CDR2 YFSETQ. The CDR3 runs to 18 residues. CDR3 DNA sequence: TGCGGCAGCAGCTTGGCCGTCACTAGCCCTAGCTCCTACACTGAGCAGTTCTTC. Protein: CGSSLAVTSPSSYTEQFF.

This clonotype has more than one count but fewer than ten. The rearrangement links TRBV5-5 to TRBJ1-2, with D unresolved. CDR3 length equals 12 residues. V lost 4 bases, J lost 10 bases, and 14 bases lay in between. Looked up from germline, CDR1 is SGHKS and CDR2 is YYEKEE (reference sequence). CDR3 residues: CASSIKATDYTF. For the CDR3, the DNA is TGTGCCAGCAGCATAAAAGCCACGGACTACACCTTC.

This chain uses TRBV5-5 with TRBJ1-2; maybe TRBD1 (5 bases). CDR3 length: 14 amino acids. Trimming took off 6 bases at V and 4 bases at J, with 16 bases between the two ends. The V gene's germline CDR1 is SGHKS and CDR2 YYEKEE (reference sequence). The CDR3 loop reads CASTLQGGGYGYTF. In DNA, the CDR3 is TGTGCCAGCACCCTTCAGGGCGGGGGCTATGGCTACACCTTC.

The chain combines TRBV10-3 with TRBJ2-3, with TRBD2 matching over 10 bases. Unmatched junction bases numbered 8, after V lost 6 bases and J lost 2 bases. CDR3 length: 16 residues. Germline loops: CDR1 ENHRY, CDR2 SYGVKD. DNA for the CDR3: TGTGCCATCAGGGGTCTAGCGGGGGAACCCACAGATACGCAGTATTTT. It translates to CAIRGLAGEPTDTQYF.

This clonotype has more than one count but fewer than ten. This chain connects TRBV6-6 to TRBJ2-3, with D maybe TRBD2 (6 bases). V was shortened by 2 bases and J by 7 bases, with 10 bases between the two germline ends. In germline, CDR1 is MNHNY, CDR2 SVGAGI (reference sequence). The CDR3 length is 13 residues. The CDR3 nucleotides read TGTGCCAGCAGTTACGTCCTAGCGAATACGCAGTATTTT. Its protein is CASSYVLANTQYF.

The CDR3 DNA reads TGTGCCAGCAGCTTAGGAACGGGAGTCTACTCAACTGAGCAGTTCTTC. This translates into CASSLGTGVYSTEQFF. The rearrangement joins TRBV7-2 to TRBJ2-1; D possibly corresponds to TRBD2 (6 bases). Germline V gives CDR1 SGHTA, CDR2 FQGNSA. Trimming cost V 1 base and J 9 bases, with 19 bases left between them. The CDR3 extends over 16 amino acids.

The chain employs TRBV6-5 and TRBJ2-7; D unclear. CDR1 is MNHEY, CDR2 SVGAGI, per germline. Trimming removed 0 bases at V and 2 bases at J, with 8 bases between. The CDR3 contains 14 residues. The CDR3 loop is CASSYSGPTYEQYF. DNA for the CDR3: TGTGCCAGCAGTTACTCAGGACCAACCTACGAGCAGTACTTC.